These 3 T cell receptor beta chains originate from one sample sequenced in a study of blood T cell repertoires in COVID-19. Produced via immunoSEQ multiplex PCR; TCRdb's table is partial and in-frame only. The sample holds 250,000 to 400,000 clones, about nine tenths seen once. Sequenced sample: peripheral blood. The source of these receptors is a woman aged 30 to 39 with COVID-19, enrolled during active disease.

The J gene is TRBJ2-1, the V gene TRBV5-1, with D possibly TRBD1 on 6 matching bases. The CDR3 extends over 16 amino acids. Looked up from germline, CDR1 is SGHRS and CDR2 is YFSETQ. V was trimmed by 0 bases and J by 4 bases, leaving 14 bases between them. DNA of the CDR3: TGCGCCAGCAGCTTGGTATCACAGGGCGGTTACAATGAGCAGTTCTTC. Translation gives CASSLVSQGGYNEQFF.

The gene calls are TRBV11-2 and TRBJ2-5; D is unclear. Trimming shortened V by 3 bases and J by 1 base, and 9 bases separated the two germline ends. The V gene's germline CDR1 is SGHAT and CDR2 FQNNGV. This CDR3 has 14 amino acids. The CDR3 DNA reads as TGTGCCAGCAGCTTTAGCTGGGTCCAAGAGACCCAGTACTTC. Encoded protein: CASSFSWVQETQYF. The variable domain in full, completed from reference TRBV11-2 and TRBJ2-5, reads EAGVAQSPRYKIIEKRQSVAFWCNPISGHATLYWYQQILGQGPKLLIQFQNNGVVDDSQLPKDRFSAERLKGVDSTLKIQPAKLEDSAVYLCASSFSWVQETQYFGPGTRLLVL.

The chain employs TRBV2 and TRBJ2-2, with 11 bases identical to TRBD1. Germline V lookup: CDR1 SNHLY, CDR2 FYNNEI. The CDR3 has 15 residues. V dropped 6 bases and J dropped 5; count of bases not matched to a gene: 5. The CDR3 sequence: CASRGDRGRTGELFF. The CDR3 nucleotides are TGTGCCAGCAGGGGGGACAGGGGGAGAACCGGGGAGCTGTTTTTT.